The T cell receptor (beta chain) described here comes from a study of cytomegalovirus exposure and HLA in healthy donors. PCR involved 60 Vbeta and 13 Jbeta primers. TCRdb's table, derived via immunoSEQ multiplex PCR, lists solely in-frame clones and lacks some. The table shows 100,000 to 140,000 clones, with roughly 76% occurring only once. The sequence derives from a man in his late teens or twenties in good health and CMV-seronegative. The sequencing input was PBMCs.

CDR3 DNA: TGTGCCAGTACTACGGGGGGGCCGGGAGAGACCCAGTACTTC. It specifies CASTTGGPGETQYF. This sequence joins TRBV19 and TRBJ2-5; TRBD2 aligns across 8 bases. In germline, CDR1 is LNHDA, CDR2 SQIVND (reference sequence). This CDR3 region has 14 residues. Trimming cost V 7 bases and J 4 bases; bases outside gene matches: 8.